This T cell receptor beta chain was obtained from a study of T cell responses to AZD1222 COVID-19 vaccine. About the study: Second-dose schedules of about 4 or about 12 weeks were combined. Findings and limits, study-wide: Donors were mostly white British, more females; clonal diversity possibly underestimated. The number of AZD1222 recipients seropositive at baseline was only 5 to 7. At 160-218 and 743-854, vaccine-associated CD4 TCRs were dominant, and they spanned spike.

A word on this clone: The antigen is unknown.

Germline V gives CDR1 SGDLS, CDR2 YYNGEE. Trimming cost V 0 bases and J 1 base, with 4 bases left between them. The CDR3 loop spans 14 amino acids. Clones were read by immunoSEQ multiplex PCR, and TCRdb kept only the in-frame ones, dropping some. Of under 120,000 clones in the sample, about 92% were seen once. The chain combines TRBV9 with TRBJ1-4, with D uncertain. The receptor's source is an adult in good health. Here the sequenced sample was peripheral blood, taken on day 0 of AZD1222 vaccination. Here the CDR3 reads CASSVGGTNEKLFF. The CDR3 nucleotides are TGTGCCAGCAGCGTAGGAGGAACTAATGAAAAACTGTTTTTT.